Below are 3 T cell receptor beta chains sequenced from a single sample in a study of cytomegalovirus exposure and HLA in healthy donors. With 60 Vbeta and 13 Jbeta primers, the PCR was carried out. TCRdb keeps only in-frame clones here, not all; method: immunoSEQ multiplex PCR. This table holds about 150,000 clones, around 77% found once. Specimen: PBMCs. These receptors came from a middle-aged man in good health and CMV-seronegative.

The gene calls are TRBV28 and TRBJ2-5, with D tentatively TRBD1 (6 bases). Between the trimmed V and J ends, which lost 6 bases and 5 bases, there was a span of 13 bases. Per germline, CDR1 MDHEN and CDR2 SYDVKM. The CDR3 has 13 amino acids. The chain's CDR3 is CASSETGWETQYF. CDR3 DNA: TGTGCCAGCAGCGAAACAGGGTGGGAGACCCAGTACTTC.

In this sample, this clone turned up a few times. The V call is TRBV4-1, the J call TRBJ2-7; TRBD2 matches 10 bases. The CDR3 covers 17 residues. Germline V CDR1 and CDR2: MGHRA, YSYEKL. Trimming at V came to 0 bases and at J to 2 bases, leaving 7 bases not matched to a gene. The CDR3 spells CASSQETQREGAYEQYF. CDR3 bases: TGCGCCAGCAGCCAAGAAACCCAGCGGGAGGGTGCCTACGAGCAGTACTTC.

The chain employs TRBV28 and TRBJ1-1; D gene uncertain. The V gene lost 6 bases and the J gene lost 1 base, with 6 bases spanning the gap. Germline CDR1 and CDR2: MDHEN and SYDVKM. There are 12 residues in the CDR3. CDR3 loop: CASRRQNTEAFF. The CDR3 DNA reads as TGTGCCAGCAGGAGACAGAACACTGAAGCTTTCTTT.